This passage covers 5 T cell receptor beta chains from one sample sequenced in a study of cytotoxic CD8 clonotypes in ibrutinib-treated CLL. The protocol was immunoSEQ multiplex PCR, while the TCRdb copy is restricted to in-frame clones and leaves out a portion. The sample comprises 110,000 to 150,000 clones, about 76% of which are singletons, and about 4.7% rests with the top ten. This material consisted of PBMCs, taken after 24 months of ibrutinib treatment. The receptors stem from a human donor with chronic lymphocytic leukemia.

The rearrangement links TRBV10-1 to TRBJ1-2, with TRBD1 matching 7 bases. This CDR3 is 13 amino acids long. The germline gives CDR1 WNHNN, CDR2 SYGVQD (reference sequence). J gave up 5 bases and V 7 bases, and 7 bases lay outside the gene matches. In DNA, the CDR3 is TGCGCCAGCACCCGCAGGGGGAATTATGGCTACACCTTC. The encoded protein is CASTRRGNYGYTF.

There are a few counts of this clone. V usage is TRBV6-1 and J usage is TRBJ2-7, with D possibly TRBD1 on 6 matching bases. V was cut by 4 bases and J by 2 bases, with 15 bases left in between. This CDR3 is 15 amino acids long. The V gene's germline CDR1 is MNHNS and CDR2 SASEGT. CDR3 coding DNA: TGTGCCAGCAGTGGACAGGCCTTACCCCCCTACGAGCAGTACTTC. As protein: CASSGQALPPYEQYF.

This chain links TRBV7-6 with TRBJ2-5, with D possibly called TRBD1 or TRBD2 (5 bases each). The CDR3 is 15 amino acids. The ends were cut back, 4 bases at V and 7 bases at J, with 19 bases in the middle. Germline loops: CDR1 SGHVS, CDR2 FNYEAQ. The CDR3 nucleotides read TGTGCCAGCAGCTACGGGACGGCCACTCGGGGGACCCAGTACTTC. Encoded protein: CASSYGTATRGTQYF.

This clone was detected only once. The genes are TRBV29-1 and TRBJ1-1; D is possibly TRBD1 (5 bases). Germline CDR1 is SQVTM and CDR2 is ANQGSEA. V lost 6 bases and J 3 bases, leaving 11 bases between the germline ends. The CDR3 contains 12 residues. CDR3 nucleotides: TGCAGCGTGAGATGGGGGGACACTGAAGCTTTCTTT. Translated, it gives CSVRWGDTEAFF.

The J gene is TRBJ1-2, the V gene TRBV7-2, with D possibly being TRBD1 (5 bases). Germline CDR1 is SGHTA and CDR2 is FQGNSA. Trimming cost V 4 bases and J 4 bases, with 16 bases left between them. The CDR3 length is 15 residues. This CDR3 reads CASSSSQGMSYGYTF. CDR3 in DNA: TGTGCCAGCAGCTCCAGCCAGGGAATGTCCTATGGCTACACCTTC.